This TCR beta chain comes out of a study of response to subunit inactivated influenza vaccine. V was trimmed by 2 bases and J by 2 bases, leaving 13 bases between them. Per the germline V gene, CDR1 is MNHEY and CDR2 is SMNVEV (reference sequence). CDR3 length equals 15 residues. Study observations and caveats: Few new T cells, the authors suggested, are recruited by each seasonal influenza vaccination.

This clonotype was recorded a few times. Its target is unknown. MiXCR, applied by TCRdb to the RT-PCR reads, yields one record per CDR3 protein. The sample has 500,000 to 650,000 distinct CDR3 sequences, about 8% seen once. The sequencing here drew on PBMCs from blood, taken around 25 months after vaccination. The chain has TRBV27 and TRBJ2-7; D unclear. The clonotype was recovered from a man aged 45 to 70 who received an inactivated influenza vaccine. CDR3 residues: CASSLGRGQTYEQYF. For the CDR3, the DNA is TGTGCCAGCAGTTTAGGTCGTGGGCAGACCTACGAGCAGTACTTC.